The 28 T cell receptor beta chains below come from one sample, sequenced in a study of T-cell reconstitution after alpha-beta-depleted transplantation in children. The TCRbeta library incorporated unique molecular identifiers. TCRdb reprocessed the PCR reads with MiXCR, giving one entry per CDR3 protein. The sample has more than 200,000 distinct CDR3 sequences; 20% to 30% are singletons. Sequencing used PBMCs, mostly from graft donor cells, obtained 360 days after TCRalphabeta/CD19-depleted stem cell transplant. The source of these receptors is a female patient aged 2-15 years who had a stem cell transplant for congenital amegakaryocytic thrombocytopenia, so the T cells may come from the graft donor.

This clonotype turned up a few times. V and J are TRBV5-1 and TRBJ2-7, with 9 bases lining up with TRBD2. Germline CDR1 is SGHRS and CDR2 is YFSETQ. This CDR3 is built from 16 residues. After removal of 4 bases from V and 1 base from J, the junction contained 9 bases not matched to a gene. CDR3 sequence (DNA): TGCGCCAGCAGCGCAACGACTAGCGGCGTATCCTACGAGCAGTACTTC. This gives the protein CASSATTSGVSYEQYF.

There are a few counts of this clonotype. V usage is TRBV6-6 and J usage is TRBJ2-7; a weak D match, TRBD2 (5 bases). The V gene lost 5 bases and the J gene lost 2 bases, with 10 bases spanning the gap. CDR1 and CDR2 from the germline V gene are MNHNY and SVGAGI (reference sequence). This CDR3 has 13 amino acids. The CDR3 sequence: CASSDYQTYEQYF. The CDR3 bases are TGTGCCAGCAGTGACTACCAGACCTACGAGCAGTACTTC.

The table lists this clonotype with a few counts. This chain uses TRBV5-1 with TRBJ2-7; 8 bases line up with TRBD1. The CDR3 is 14 residues long. Per germline, CDR1 SGHRS and CDR2 YFSETQ. Losses at the gene ends were 4 bases for V and 3 bases for J; bases not matched to a gene: 6. CDR3 nucleotide sequence: TGCGCCAGCAGCCAGGACAGGGAGTACTACGAGCAGTACTTC. Translating it yields CASSQDREYYEQYF.

The rearrangement links TRBV12-3 or TRBV12-4 to TRBJ2-3; TRBD2 is a possible D gene (6 bases). The CDR3 consists of 15 residues. The V and J ends lost 3 bases and 0 bases respectively, with 10 bases between them. CDR3 nucleotides: TGTGCCAGCAGTTTTGGGGGGACTAGCACAGATACGCAGTATTTT. Translated, it gives CASSFGGTSTDTQYF.

In its sample, this clonotype was seen many times. V gene TRBV12-3 or TRBV12-4 combines with J gene TRBJ2-1; tentatively, D is TRBD2 (6 bases). CDR3 length: 13 amino acids. V gave up 3 bases and J gave up 8 bases, with 11 bases separating them. CDR3 loop: CASSFLLAHEQFF. The DNA of the CDR3 is TGTGCCAGCAGTTTCCTACTAGCCCATGAGCAGTTCTTC.

This chain uses TRBV18 with TRBJ2-1; D unclear. This CDR3 spans 14 amino acids. CDR1 and CDR2 from the germline V gene are KGHSH and LQKENI. Trimming cost V 0 bases and J 5 bases, with 8 bases left between them. CDR3 sequence reads: CASSPPVANNEQFF. CDR3 bases: TGTGCCAGCTCACCACCGGTGGCGAACAATGAGCAGTTCTTC. Variable domain in full (rest from reference TRBV18 and TRBJ2-1): NAGVMQNPRHLVRRRGQEARLRCSPMKGHSHVYWYRQLPEEGLKFMVYLQKENIIDESGMPKERFSAEFPKEGPSILRIQQVVRGDSAAYFCASSPPVANNEQFFGPGTRLTVL.

The rearrangement uses TRBV5-1 and TRBJ1-4; unclear D gene. The V gene's germline CDR1 is SGHRS and CDR2 YFSETQ. The ends were cut back, 4 bases at V and 7 bases at J, with 11 bases in the middle. The CDR3 runs 13 residues. CDR3 residues: CASSRGTSEKLFF. The CDR3 coding sequence is TGCGCCAGCAGCCGGGGTACGAGTGAAAAACTGTTTTTT. Supplemented by reference TRBV5-1 and TRBJ1-4, the full variable domain reads KAGVTQTPRYLIKTRGQQVTLSCSPISGHRSVSWYQQTPGQGLQFLFEYFSETQRNKGNFPGRFSGRQFSNSRSEMNVSTLELGDSALYLCASSRGTSEKLFFGSGTQLSVL.

This clonotype was recorded a few times. The genes are TRBV27 and TRBJ2-1, with 11 nucleotides matching TRBD2. CDR3 length: 16 amino acids. V gave up 8 bases and J gave up 1 base; unmatched junction bases: 7. In germline, CDR1 is MNHEY, CDR2 SMNVEV (reference sequence). The CDR3 bases are TGTGCCAGCGGTACCATAGCGGGGGGGTCCTACAATGAGCAGTTCTTC. It translates to CASGTIAGGSYNEQFF.

This clonotype was counted at least ten times. The rearrangement joins TRBV29-1 to TRBJ1-5; no definite D call. CDR1 and CDR2 from the germline V gene are SQVTM and ANQGSEA. The CDR3 runs 15 residues. V shed 6 bases and J shed 1 base, with 16 bases lying between them. The CDR3 is CSVLLTVVSNQPQHF. The CDR3 nucleotides are TGCAGCGTCCTTCTGACGGTTGTCAGCAATCAGCCCCAGCATTTT. Drawing the rest from reference TRBV29-1 and TRBJ1-5, the complete variable domain is SAVISQKPSRDICQRGTSLTIQCQVDSQVTMMFWYRQQPGQSLTLIATANQGSEATYESGFVIDKFPISRPNLTFSTLTVSNMSPEDSSIYLCSVLLTVVSNQPQHFGDGTRLSIL.

This clonotype has just a few counts. The V gene is TRBV6-5, the J gene TRBJ2-1; D is perhaps TRBD2 (6 bases). Looked up from germline, CDR1 is MNHEY and CDR2 is SVGAGI. The CDR3 spans 16 residues. V was cut by 5 bases and J by 2 bases, with 16 bases left in between. CDR3 loop: CASSRSGGVTYNEQFF. Here the CDR3 DNA reads TGTGCCAGCAGTCGCTCCGGGGGAGTGACCTACAATGAGCAGTTCTTC.

The chain is built from TRBV5-1 and TRBJ2-7; no firm D call. Germline-derived CDR1 and CDR2 are SGHRS and YFSETQ. The CDR3 totals 14 residues. Trimming stripped 3 bases from V and 0 bases from J, with 10 bases between. The CDR3 bases are TGCGCCAGCAGCTCGCGAGACGTCTCCTACGAGCAGTACTTC. It translates to CASSSRDVSYEQYF.

In its sample, this clonotype was seen many times. The V gene is TRBV5-1, the J gene TRBJ2-2; D is unclear. With 2 bases removed from V and 0 bases from J, the gap between germline ends came to 8 bases. CDR3 length: 15 residues. The germline CDR1 and CDR2 sequences are SGHRS and YFSETQ. DNA for the CDR3: TGCGCCAGCAGCTTTGGCGGACCGAACACCGGGGAGCTGTTTTTT. As protein: CASSFGGPNTGELFF.

This clonotype was observed once. The V and J genes are TRBV5-1 and TRBJ2-3, with D perhaps matching TRBD1 (5 bases). The germline V and J ends were trimmed by 6 bases and 2 bases, with 19 bases remaining between them. The length of the CDR3 is 16 residues. Germline V gives CDR1 SGHRS, CDR2 YFSETQ. CDR3 coding DNA: TGCGCCAGCACCTCAAAAAACAGGCAACTCACAGATACGCAGTATTTT. Translation gives CASTSKNRQLTDTQYF.

This clonotype was seen a handful of times. The rearrangement joins TRBV12-3 or TRBV12-4 to TRBJ2-1; 11 bases fit TRBD2. The CDR3 has 16 residues. V was pared by 5 bases and J by 1 base, with 4 bases of the junction left unmatched. This CDR3 reads CASSPRLAGSYNEQFF. CDR3 nucleotide sequence: TGTGCCAGCAGTCCTCGACTAGCGGGGTCCTACAATGAGCAGTTCTTC.

This clonotype was counted between two and nine times. The chain carries TRBV4-2 and TRBJ2-2; the D is unclear. Deletions cut 0 bases from V and 2 bases from J, with 4 bases between. This CDR3 spans 14 amino acids. The germline V gene encodes CDR1 LGHNA and CDR2 YNFKEQ. The CDR3: CASSQEANTGELFF. Here the CDR3 DNA reads TGTGCCAGCAGCCAAGAGGCTAACACCGGGGAGCTGTTTTTT.

The rearrangement links TRBV18 to TRBJ1-1, with 7 positions matching TRBD1. V lost 5 bases to trimming and J lost 1 base; unmatched junction nucleotides: 1. The CDR3 is made up of 13 amino acids. Germline CDR1 KGHSH, CDR2 LQKENI. The CDR3 nucleotides read TGTGCCAGCTCAGGGACAGAGAACACTGAAGCTTTCTTT. It encodes CASSGTENTEAFF.

The chain carries TRBV9 and TRBJ2-6; D call uncertain. This CDR3 spans 18 amino acids. Germline CDR1 SGDLS, CDR2 YYNGEE. V lost 1 base, J lost 0 bases, and 14 bases lay in between. CDR3 loop: CASSVRYSLTSGANVLTF. In DNA, the CDR3 is TGTGCCAGCAGCGTAAGGTACTCTCTGACCTCTGGGGCCAACGTCCTGACTTTC.

This clonotype has a handful of counts. This chain links TRBV24-1 with TRBJ1-2, with TRBD1 identical over 9 bases. After removal of 4 bases from V and 0 bases from J, the junction contained 2 bases not matched to a gene. This CDR3 spans 15 amino acids. The V gene's germline CDR1 is KGHDR and CDR2 SFDVKD. Here the CDR3 DNA reads TGTGCCACCAGTGACGGGACAGGGACTAACTATGGCTACACCTTC. Translation: CATSDGTGTNYGYTF.

The gene calls are TRBV5-1 and TRBJ2-5; tentative D call: TRBD1 (5 bases). The V end was cut by 0 bases, the J end by 5 bases, with 11 bases between. The germline gives CDR1 SGHRS, CDR2 YFSETQ. The CDR3 covers 14 residues. DNA for the CDR3: TGCGCCAGCAGCTTGGCACCCAGGGCGGAGACCCAGTACTTC. It encodes CASSLAPRAETQYF. The full variable domain, rest sourced from reference TRBV5-1 and TRBJ2-5, is KAGVTQTPRYLIKTRGQQVTLSCSPISGHRSVSWYQQTPGQGLQFLFEYFSETQRNKGNFPGRFSGRQFSNSRSEMNVSTLELGDSALYLCASSLAPRAETQYFGPGTRLLVL.

The chain joins TRBV5-1 to TRBJ2-7, with D maybe TRBD1 (5 bases). The CDR3 extends over 18 amino acids. The germline V gene has CDR1 SGHRS and CDR2 YFSETQ. V lost 2 bases and J lost 6, with 27 bases in between. This CDR3 is CASSLNGRVPPLLGEQYF. The CDR3 bases are TGCGCCAGCAGCTTAAACGGCAGGGTCCCCCCTCTACTGGGCGAGCAGTACTTC.

The chain combines TRBV20-1 with TRBJ1-1, with D uncertain. The CDR3 spans 12 residues. Germline CDR1 and CDR2: DFQATT and SNEGSKA (reference sequence). V was clipped by 2 bases and J by 1 base, with 5 bases between them. The chain's CDR3 is CSARHGNTEAFF. The CDR3 bases are TGCAGTGCTAGACATGGGAACACTGAAGCTTTCTTT.

This chain joins TRBV3-1 and TRBJ2-5, with no clear D. The CDR3 consists of 13 residues. The germline gives CDR1 LGHDT, CDR2 YNNKEL (reference sequence). V was shortened by 2 bases and J by 7 bases, with 11 bases between the two germline ends. The CDR3 loop reads CASSQLPSGTQYF. The CDR3, as DNA: TGTGCCAGCAGCCAACTTCCTAGTGGGACCCAGTACTTC.

The chain combines TRBV6-5 with TRBJ1-6, with a weak D call TRBD1 (6 bases). Germline CDR1 is MNHEY and CDR2 is SVGAGI. With 2 bases removed from V and 7 bases from J, the gap between germline ends came to 12 bases. The CDR3 has 15 amino acids. CDR3 residues: CASSYRRGINSPLHF. The CDR3 DNA reads TGTGCCAGCAGTTACCGCAGGGGAATCAATTCACCCCTCCACTTT.

The chain employs TRBV18 and TRBJ2-1; maybe TRBD1 (5 bases). V shed 3 bases and J shed 1 base, with 16 bases lying between them. CDR1 and CDR2 from the germline V gene are KGHSH and LQKENI. The CDR3 length is 17 residues. This chain's CDR3 is CASSPNPQGFSYNEQFF. The CDR3 DNA sequence: TGTGCCAGCTCACCCAACCCGCAGGGATTTTCCTACAATGAGCAGTTCTTC.

This clonotype turned up a few times. The CDR3 coding sequence is TGTGCCACAGGACTAGCGGAACAAGAGACCCAGTACTTC. This encodes CATGLAEQETQYF. The V gene is TRBV2, the J gene TRBJ2-5; TRBD2 matches at 10 bases. The V gene's germline CDR1 is SNHLY and CDR2 FYNNEI. With V trimmed by 10 bases and J by 2 bases, 4 bases remained unmatched. This CDR3 is 13 amino acids long.

The V and J genes are TRBV25-1 and TRBJ2-5; TRBD1 matches 8 bases. Germline lookup yields CDR1 MGHDK and CDR2 SYGVNS. The CDR3 runs 17 residues. V lost 0 bases, J lost 3 bases, and 9 bases stayed unmatched. The CDR3 spells CASSEYTGTGYEETQYF. As DNA, the CDR3 is TGTGCCAGCAGTGAATATACCGGGACAGGATATGAAGAGACCCAGTACTTC.

This chain uses TRBV5-1 with TRBJ1-3; D remains unclear. V was shortened by 1 base and J by 1 base, with 15 bases between the two germline ends. Germline CDR1 reads SGHRS; CDR2 reads YFSETQ. There are 17 residues in the CDR3. The CDR3 DNA reads TGCGCCAGCAGCTTGAATTTCGCAGGCGGGTCTGGAAACACCATATATTTT. Its protein is CASSLNFAGGSGNTIYF.

The chain carries TRBV12-3 or TRBV12-4 and TRBJ1-2; D is possibly TRBD1 (6 bases). V lost 2 bases and J lost 2, with 18 bases in between. The CDR3 is 17 residues long. The CDR3 is CASSLNPEGGPNYGYTF. In nucleotides, the CDR3 is TGTGCCAGCAGTTTAAACCCCGAAGGGGGGCCAAACTATGGCTACACCTTC.